Listed here are 21 T cell receptor beta chains from one sample, sequenced in a study of cytomegalovirus exposure and HLA in healthy donors (dated by TCRdb to the late 2010s). The method was the immunoSEQ multiplex PCR assay. For the multiplex PCR, a mixture combining 60 forward primers for TCR Vbeta segments and 13 reverse primers for TCR Jbeta segments was used. The immuneACCESS repertoire file appears here via TCRdb, limited to in-frame rearrangements. These files lack a portion of the clones; in checked studies, under half of the deficit traces to unresolved V genes, and the cause of the others is not known. The sample table shows around 140,000 clones, and 60% to 80% are seen once. The ten largest clones add up to 1.5% to 2% of the sample. Specimen: PBMCs. Receptor source: a female donor in good health and CMV-seronegative.

This chain uses TRBV25-1 with TRBJ1-4; unclear D gene. V lost 3 bases and J lost 5, with 10 bases in between. This CDR3 is 14 amino acids long. Germline V gives CDR1 MGHDK, CDR2 SYGVNS. The CDR3 reads CASSDEGHNEKLFF. CDR3 DNA sequence: TGTGCCAGCAGTGATGAGGGTCACAATGAAAAACTGTTTTTT.

J is TRBJ2-1 and V is TRBV6-9, with TRBD1 identical over 9 bases. V lost 2 bases, J lost 5 bases, and 4 bases stayed unmatched. Per germline, CDR1 MNHGY and CDR2 SVAAGI. CDR3 length: 15 residues. This CDR3 reads CASSYVTGGNNEQFF. In DNA form, the CDR3 reads TGTGCCAGCAGTTATGTGACAGGGGGAAACAATGAGCAGTTCTTC.

This CDR3 reads CASSSLSSAYNEQFF. The DNA for the CDR3 is TGTGCCAGCAGTTCCCTCTCCTCAGCCTACAATGAGCAGTTCTTC. The chain carries TRBV6-5 and TRBJ2-1; D call uncertain. Between the trimmed V and J ends, which lost 4 bases and 2 bases, there was a span of 12 bases. CDR3 size: 15 residues. Germline V gene data show CDR1 as MNHEY and CDR2 as SVGAGI.

This clone was seen a single time. One junction end disagrees with the germline gene, perhaps due to a read error. The chain couples TRBV4-1 to TRBJ2-2; 8 bases align to TRBD2. Germline CDR1 is MGHRA and CDR2 is YSYEKL. This CDR3 has 15 residues. The CDR3 spells CATMLGSGGTGELFF. The CDR3 DNA reads as TGTGCCACTATGCTTGGGAGCGGGGGCACCGGGGAGCTGTTTTTT.

This chain connects TRBV9 to TRBJ2-7; maybe TRBD2 (7 bases). This CDR3 is 15 amino acids long. CDR1 and CDR2 from the germline V gene are SGDLS and YYNGEE. Trimming took off 0 bases at V and 1 base at J, with 11 bases between the two ends. The CDR3 DNA sequence: TGTGCCAGCAGCGTAGAGGGGGGGGCTTCCTACGAGCAGTACTTC. As protein: CASSVEGGASYEQYF.

This sequence joins TRBV15 and TRBJ1-5, with D perhaps matching TRBD1 (6 bases). Trimming stripped 0 bases from V and 4 bases from J, with 7 bases between. This CDR3 comprises 14 residues. CDR1 is LNHNV and CDR2 is YYDKDF in the germline V gene (reference sequence). CDR3 coding DNA: TGTGCCACCAGCAGAGATCAGGGGAATCAGCCCCAGCATTTT. This codes for CATSRDQGNQPQHF.

Comment on this clone: Other DNA sequences in the same sample also yield this CDR3. The V and J genes are TRBV12-5 and TRBJ2-5; D is unresolved. The CDR3 sequence is 10 residues long. Trimming left V 6 bases short and J 4 bases short, with 3 bases between. Germline-derived CDR1 and CDR2 are LGHNT and FRNRAP. The CDR3 bases are TGTGCTAGTGGCCGAGAGACCCAGTACTTC. The encoded protein is CASGRETQYF.

The chain has TRBV28 and TRBJ2-7; TRBD1 might be the D (5 bases). Germline CDR1 MDHEN, CDR2 SYDVKM. The CDR3 is made up of 15 amino acids. Trimming removed 2 bases at V and 3 bases at J, with 14 bases between. DNA of the CDR3: TGTGCCAGCAGTTTAACGGCCACAGGATACTACGAGCAGTACTTC. Protein sequence: CASSLTATGYYEQYF.

This clone occurred a few times. The chain couples TRBV4-1 to TRBJ1-5; TRBD1 aligns across 8 bases. Germline lookup yields CDR1 MGHRA and CDR2 YSYEKL. The CDR3 has 16 amino acids. Losses at the gene ends were 2 bases for V and 2 bases for J; bases not matched to a gene: 5. The CDR3 sequence is CASSQSDRGRNQPQHF. The CDR3 bases are TGCGCCAGCAGCCAATCCGACAGGGGACGCAATCAGCCCCAGCATTTT.

The chain uses TRBV28 and TRBJ2-7; possible D gene TRBD1, 5 bases. From germline, CDR1 is MDHEN and CDR2 SYDVKM. This CDR3 is 15 amino acids long. V gave up 7 bases and J gave up 0 bases, with 16 bases separating them. The CDR3 spells CASKKWGHPSYEQYF. Written as DNA, the CDR3 is TGTGCCAGCAAGAAATGGGGCCACCCCTCCTACGAGCAGTACTTC.

CDR3 region: CASSIDSLQETQYF. For the CDR3, the DNA is TGTGCCAGTAGCATTGACTCCCTCCAAGAGACCCAGTACTTC. V is TRBV19 and J is TRBJ2-5; D call uncertain. Germline loops: CDR1 LNHDA, CDR2 SQIVND (reference sequence). Trimming removed 6 bases from V and 1 base from J, with 12 bases in between. This CDR3 contains 14 residues.

The chain links TRBV19 to TRBJ1-1; D is unclear. Germline V lookup: CDR1 LNHDA, CDR2 SQIVND (reference sequence). The CDR3 consists of 14 residues. Trimming stripped 1 base from V and 1 base from J, with 7 bases between. The CDR3 protein is CASSIGRSNTEAFF. Written as DNA, the CDR3 is TGTGCCAGTAGTATAGGGAGATCGAACACTGAAGCTTTCTTT.

This CDR3 is CASSIRDRAQPQHF. CDR3 nucleotides: TGTGCCAGTAGTATTAGGGACAGGGCTCAGCCCCAGCATTTT. The V gene is TRBV19, the J gene TRBJ1-5, with 9 bases identical to TRBD1. The V gene's germline CDR1 is LNHDA and CDR2 SQIVND (reference sequence). Trimming cost V 3 bases and J 6 bases; bases outside gene matches: 3. The CDR3 is 14 amino acids.

This chain uses TRBV2 with TRBJ2-7, with D possibly matching TRBD1 (5 bases). The CDR3 runs to 12 residues. V lost 10 bases and J lost 2, with 12 bases in between. CDR1 is SNHLY and CDR2 is FYNNEI in the germline V gene. CDR3 sequence: CATHSDTYEQYF. For the CDR3, the DNA is TGTGCCACCCACTCGGACACCTACGAGCAGTACTTC.

J is TRBJ1-2 and V is TRBV27; the D gene is possibly TRBD1 (5 bases). In germline, CDR1 is MNHEY, CDR2 SMNVEV (reference sequence). The CDR3 spans 18 residues. Trimming shortened V by 1 base and J by 5 bases, and 23 bases separated the two germline ends. The CDR3 reads CASSLYHLRQGAGYGYTF. CDR3 bases: TGTGCCAGCAGTTTATATCATTTGCGCCAGGGCGCGGGGTATGGCTACACCTTC.

The chain carries TRBV11-2 and TRBJ1-4; D is uncertain. This CDR3 region has 16 residues. CDR1 SGHAT and CDR2 FQNNGV come from the germline V gene. Trimming removed 2 bases at V and 5 bases at J, with 15 bases between. This chain's CDR3 is CASSLWSAEVNEKLFF. In nucleotides, the CDR3 is TGTGCCAGCAGCTTATGGTCCGCGGAAGTGAATGAAAAACTGTTTTTT.

The chain links TRBV7-3 to TRBJ1-5; D may be TRBD1 (5 bases). The ends were cut back, 6 bases at V and 4 bases at J, with 22 bases in the middle. The CDR3 loop spans 17 amino acids. Germline V gives CDR1 SGHTA, CDR2 FQGTGA. The CDR3 protein is CASRTPFPTGFNQPQHF. CDR3 bases: TGTGCCAGCAGGACACCATTCCCCACAGGATTTAATCAGCCCCAGCATTTT.

The V and J genes are TRBV6-5 and TRBJ1-2; D not certain. With 2 bases removed from V and 7 bases from J, the gap between germline ends came to 20 bases. The CDR3 consists of 16 residues. Germline lookup yields CDR1 MNHEY and CDR2 SVGAGI. CDR3 nucleotides: TGTGCCAGCAGTTACCCCGCTAACCCGGCGGGGTTTGGCTACACCTTC. It specifies CASSYPANPAGFGYTF.

In its sample, this clone was seen a few times. The CDR3 loop is CASTLGTEYQPQHF. The CDR3 nucleotides are TGTGCCAGCACTCTGGGGACAGAGTATCAGCCCCAGCATTTT. The rearrangement joins TRBV6-1 to TRBJ1-5; 7 bases align to TRBD1. This CDR3 is built from 14 residues. V dropped 7 bases and J dropped 5; count of bases not matched to a gene: 8. Germline V gene data show CDR1 as MNHNS and CDR2 as SASEGT.

The gene calls are TRBV28 and TRBJ2-7, with 13 bases fitting TRBD2. V gave up 2 bases and J gave up 5 bases; unmatched junction bases: 0. CDR1 is MDHEN, CDR2 SYDVKM, per germline. The CDR3 spans 14 residues. CDR3 amino acids: CASSLGTSGDEQYF. The CDR3 region has the DNA TGTGCCAGCAGTTTAGGGACTAGCGGGGACGAGCAGTACTTC.

The J gene is TRBJ2-3, the V gene TRBV7-2, with D possibly being TRBD2 (6 bases). The germline V gene has CDR1 SGHTA and CDR2 FQGNSA. The CDR3 has 17 residues. V lost 5 bases and J 14 bases, leaving 32 bases between the germline ends. CDR3 bases: TGTGCCAGCAGCAACCTCAGGACTACCACAGCATTTAGGTCGCCGTATTTT. It codes for CASSNLRTTTAFRSPYF.